Sequencing of this T cell receptor (beta chain) was carried out in a study of blood T cell repertoires in COVID-19 (dated by TCRdb to the early 2020s). Context from the whole study: The collaborator samples originated in the United States, Italy and Spain and spanned the acute and convalescent phases of COVID-19. The material from the prospective study consisted of cDNA or gDNA derived from T cells, B-cell-depleted T cells, or PBMCs. Subjects who had been exposed to COVID-19, were actively infected with it, or had recovered from it provided the deeply sampled blood TCRbeta repertoires that made up the dataset. The repertoires were released in a freely available public database intended as a resource for research on the immune response to SARS-CoV-2. Samples came from the ongoing ImmuneRACE study (first 160 participants) plus 1,254 subjects from 6 global collaborators. Nearly every sample came with metadata listing a de-identified subject ID, COVID-19 status, age in years and sex. Where HLA class I and class II types were available, the types were taken from metadata supplied by the sample provider, not from assay-based typing.

A remark on this clone: Its antigen is still unknown. Per-nucleotide qualities are absent, and no much larger clonotype sits a single base away.

Overall study outcomes, separate from this receptor: The quantity of clinical and demographic metadata differed by source and by participant and was supplied without curation.

TCRbeta CDR3 regions were amplified from genomic DNA by means of the immunoSEQ Assay, a bias-controlled multiplex PCR. Concerning the study's data processing: The number of nucleated cells in each sample was estimated from the amplification of reference gene primers within the assay. Sequence reads were collapsed and filtered to measure the absolute abundance of every unique TCRbeta CDR3 rearrangement. Productive Simpson clonality was computed per sample as the square root of Simpson's diversity index over productive rearrangements. In TCRdb, the immuneACCESS table is reduced to in-frame sequences with V and J assigned. These tables do not hold every clone; where another copy was compared, an unresolved V gene accounts for under half, and the others remain unexplained. V and J calls and clone size are those listed in that table; D and trimming were worked out from the DNA. This sample comprises some 520,000 clones, approximately 92% of them detected only once. The ten largest account for around 0.95% of the sample.

According to the germline V gene (reference sequence), CDR1 reads MNHEY and CDR2 reads SMNVEV. A distance of 13 bases separates the germline ends of V and J, which lose 5 bases and 6 bases respectively. Measured from the cysteine to the phenylalanine, the CDR3 is 13 residues long. The CDR3 DNA has 39 bases and is translated from base 1. In Seattle, one collaborating source enrolled patients while the infection was active and tracked those patients longitudinally over the course of disease. Each collaborating institution followed its own protocols to collect whole blood in K2EDTA tubes. For TCRbeta analysis, collaborators shipped samples as frozen whole blood, isolated PBMCs, or DNA extracted from either of those sample types.

The sequencing input was peripheral blood. Rearrangement joined TRBV27 to TRBJ1-1; D gene: possibly TRBD1, on 5 matching bases. The sequence derives from a man in his late teens or twenties with COVID-19, enrolled during active disease. CDR3 sequence: CASSGAGWPEAFF. In nucleotide form, the sequence is TGTGCCAGCAGTGGGGCGGGATGGCCTGAAGCTTTCTTT.